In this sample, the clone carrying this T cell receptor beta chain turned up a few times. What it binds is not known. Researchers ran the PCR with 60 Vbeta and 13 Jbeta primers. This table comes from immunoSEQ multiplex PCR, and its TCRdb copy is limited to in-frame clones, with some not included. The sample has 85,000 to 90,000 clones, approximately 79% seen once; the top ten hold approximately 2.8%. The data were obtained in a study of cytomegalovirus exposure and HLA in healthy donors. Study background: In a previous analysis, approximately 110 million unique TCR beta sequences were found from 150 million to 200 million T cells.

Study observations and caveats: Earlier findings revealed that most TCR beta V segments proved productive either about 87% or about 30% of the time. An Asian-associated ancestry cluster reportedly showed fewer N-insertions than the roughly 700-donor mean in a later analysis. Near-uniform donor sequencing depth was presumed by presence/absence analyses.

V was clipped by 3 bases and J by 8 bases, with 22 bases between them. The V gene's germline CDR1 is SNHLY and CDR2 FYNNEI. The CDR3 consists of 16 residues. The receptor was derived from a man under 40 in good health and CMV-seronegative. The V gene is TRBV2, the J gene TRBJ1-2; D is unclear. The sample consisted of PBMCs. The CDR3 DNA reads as TGTGCCAGCAGTGAGAGGTCCGGGCCGAGGGTTGGCGGCTACACCTTC. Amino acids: CASSERSGPRVGGYTF.